Here is one T cell receptor beta chain with its context. In this sample, this clonotype turned up a few times. Its recognized antigen is unknown. Base qualities are not recorded, but no much larger clone differs from it by a single base. The study was a case-control design nested within a healthcare worker cohort in London, UK, with weekly nasopharyngeal swab PCR tests and blood sampling. Healthcare workers were enrolled in the week of the UK lockdown, from 23 to 31 March 2020, and were followed every week for up to 16 weeks. The library was obtained by 5' RACE. TCRdb shows the sequencer as NextSeq 500. Unique molecular identifiers were attached to individual cDNA molecules in the TCR library protocol so that sequencing error and PCR bias could be corrected. Both TCR alpha and beta chains were sequenced, and tight co-correlation was observed between alpha and beta sequence abundances in each sample. Turning to the authors' computational methods: Decombinator V4 was used to annotate TCR sequences for V gene, J gene and CDR3. TCRs were defined as expanded if a significant change between any two time points was detected under a Poisson model with p below 0.0001. TCR abundances were normalised to the total number of TCRs sequenced in each sample and reported as counts per million. MAIT TCRs were defined by TRAV1-2 paired with TRAJ12, TRAJ20 or TRAJ33, and iNKT TCRs by TRAV10 paired with TRAJ18. VDJdb, accessed on 1 November 2021, was searched for TCRs annotated for CMV, EBV and SARS-CoV-2, and TCRs annotated for more than one antigen were excluded. TCRdb's own reprocessing of the public reads used fastp at Q25 and MiXCR and kept productive beta chains. Every entry covers one CDR3 protein and lists the most common genes and DNA from its rows. V and J calls and clone size were set by TCRdb, not the authors. In this sample the table shows 80,000 to 95,000 distinct CDR3 sequences, approximately 13% of which occur a single time. Clones ranked in the top ten supply around 1.5% of the sample.

Trimming takes 5 bases from V and 8 bases from J, and the germline ends sit 12 bases apart. In the germline V gene (reference sequence), CDR1 corresponds to MNHNY and CDR2 to SVGAGI. The CDR3 covers 12 residues, taking in both the cysteine and the phenylalanine. The DNA shown is the 36-base CDR3, in frame from base 1. These data come from a study of early T cells in non-severe SARS-CoV-2 infection (dated by TCRdb to about 2021). About the study as a whole: TCR sequencing used bulk RNA from unsorted whole blood, so alpha and beta chains could not be paired. Study-wide findings and limitations: VDJdb matching was skewed toward anti-spike CD8 responses, so virus-specific expansions were likely underestimated and private and CD4 specificities were missed.

The material sequenced was whole blood. This chain is built from TRBV6-6 and TRBJ1-1; the D gene lacks a confident call. The clonotype comes from an adult who was a healthcare worker with PCR-confirmed SARS-CoV-2 infection or an uninfected control (not recorded which). CDR3 region: CASSRIGSEAFF. Here is the DNA: TGTGCCAGCAGTCGGATAGGATCGGAAGCTTTCTTT.